This T cell receptor beta chain stems from a study of monozygotic twins with inflammatory bowel disease. The study, taken as a whole, reports: Separate T cell subtypes could not be resolved from one another. Between concordant and discordant twins, repertoire similarity failed to differ, a result that limited power may explain.

Sampling involved one blood draw (around 2.5 ml) for every donor. T cells were not sorted, and total RNA was isolated straight from whole blood. TCRdb reprocessed the 5' RACE reads and reports one entry per CDR3 protein, with no DNA. In total, the table holds roughly 320,000 distinct CDR3 sequences. With respect to this clonotype: Its antigen is not identified.

In germline, CDR1 is MDHEN, CDR2 SYDVKM. The CDR3 has 12 amino acids. The rearrangement joins TRBV28 to TRBJ1-2; the TRBD1 assignment by TCRdb is unverifiable without DNA. The sequencing sample was made of blood. The clonotype was recovered from a human donor with ulcerative colitis or Crohn's disease, or a healthy co-twin of an affected twin (not recorded which). The CDR3 sequence: CASSGQFDGYTF.